The rows below give T cell receptor beta chains drawn from one sample of a study of blood T cell repertoires in COVID-19. The table came from immunoSEQ multiplex PCR; TCRdb's copy has only in-frame clones and leaves some out. The sample yields 84,000 or so clones, around 88% seen once. The sequencing sample was made of peripheral blood. The receptors derive from a man older than 75 with active or convalescent COVID-19. The CDR3 runs from the conserved cysteine through the conserved F or W. The D gene is left open where the match is weak. Not all rows give a size; the values are once, few, many and, for expanded clones, a class.

CDR3nt: TGTGCCAGCAGCCCGCGCGGGACAGTCATGAACACTGAAGCTTTCTTT; CDR3aa: CASSPRGTVMNTEAFF; v_gene: TRBV13; d_gene: TRBD1; abundance: .; j_gene: TRBJ1-1
CDR3nt: TGTGCCAGCAGCTTGGGACAAGGGAGTCAGCCCCAGCATTTT; CDR3aa: CASSLGQGSQPQHF; v_gene: TRBV7-9; d_gene: .; abundance: few; j_gene: TRBJ1-5
CDR3nt: TGTGCCAGCAGCTTTTTCTACTCTGGAAACACCATATATTTT; CDR3aa: CASSFFYSGNTIYF; v_gene: TRBV5-6; d_gene: .; abundance: .; j_gene: TRBJ1-3
CDR3nt: TGCAGCGTTACCGACAGTTTACCTGGGGCCAACGTCCTGACTTTC; CDR3aa: CSVTDSLPGANVLTF; v_gene: TRBV29-1; d_gene: .; abundance: once; j_gene: TRBJ2-6
CDR3nt: TGTGCCAGCAGTTTACGCCCGGGACAGGGCTCTGAAGCTTTCTTT; CDR3aa: CASSLRPGQGSEAFF; v_gene: TRBV27; d_gene: TRBD1; abundance: .; j_gene: TRBJ1-1
CDR3nt: TGTGCCAGCTCTACTAGCGGGGTTTTGGATGAGCAGTTCTTC; CDR3aa: CASSTSGVLDEQFF; v_gene: TRBV7-9; d_gene: TRBD2; abundance: .; j_gene: TRBJ2-1
CDR3nt: TGTGCCTGGAGTTTGTCCGGGTCGGGCACTGAAGCTTTCTTT; CDR3aa: CAWSLSGSGTEAFF; v_gene: TRBV30; d_gene: .; abundance: many; j_gene: TRBJ1-1
CDR3nt: TGTGCCAGCAGCCTAAGACAGGGAACCATGAACACTGAAGCTTTCTTT; CDR3aa: CASSLRQGTMNTEAFF; v_gene: TRBV7-2; d_gene: TRBD1; abundance: .; j_gene: TRBJ1-1
CDR3nt: TGTGCCAGTAGTACCGGGACAGGGGTTTACGAGCAGTACTTC; CDR3aa: CASSTGTGVYEQYF; v_gene: TRBV19; d_gene: TRBD1; abundance: .; j_gene: TRBJ2-7
CDR3nt: TGTGCCAGCAGCCCCCGGGACTCTCCAAGGGGGCAGTACTTC; CDR3aa: CASSPRDSPRGQYF; v_gene: TRBV7-2; d_gene: .; abundance: .; j_gene: TRBJ2-7
CDR3nt: TGCGCCAGCAGCTTGAGAGATAATGAGCAGTTCTTC; CDR3aa: CASSLRDNEQFF; v_gene: TRBV5-1; d_gene: .; abundance: once; j_gene: TRBJ2-1
CDR3nt: TGCAGTGCTAGTTGGCAGGTAGATTCACCCCTCCACTTT; CDR3aa: CSASWQVDSPLHF; v_gene: TRBV20-1; d_gene: .; abundance: once; j_gene: TRBJ1-6
CDR3nt: TGTGCCAGCAGCCGGGGAGGGGGACGGAATATTGGAAACACCATATATTTT; CDR3aa: CASSRGGGRNIGNTIYF; v_gene: TRBV9; d_gene: .; abundance: .; j_gene: TRBJ1-3
CDR3nt: TGTGCCAGCAGCCAAACGGGACTAGCGTCCTCCTACGAGCAGTACTTC; CDR3aa: CASSQTGLASSYEQYF; v_gene: TRBV4-2; d_gene: TRBD2; abundance: .; j_gene: TRBJ2-7
CDR3nt: TGTGCCAGCAGCATCGCCGGGACAGTAGAGTCACCCCTCCACTTT; CDR3aa: CASSIAGTVESPLHF; v_gene: TRBV11-1; d_gene: TRBD1; abundance: .; j_gene: TRBJ1-6
CDR3nt: TGTGCCAGCAGCCGGAGGGGCGCGGGGCTCTCTGGAAACACCATATATTTT; CDR3aa: CASSRRGAGLSGNTIYF; v_gene: TRBV2; d_gene: .; abundance: .; j_gene: TRBJ1-3
CDR3nt: TGTGCCAGCAACCCCGGGGTGCTTCCTACTTCTGGAAACACCATATATTTT; CDR3aa: CASNPGVLPTSGNTIYF; v_gene: TRBV9; d_gene: .; abundance: .; j_gene: TRBJ1-3
CDR3nt: TGTGCCAGCAGCTTATCAGGGGGCGCTTGGGAAAAACTGTTTTTT; CDR3aa: CASSLSGGAWEKLFF; v_gene: TRBV11-2; d_gene: TRBD1; abundance: .; j_gene: TRBJ1-4
CDR3nt: TGTGCCAGCAGCTTAAACGGAGGGAACCAAGAGACCCAGTACTTC; CDR3aa: CASSLNGGNQETQYF; v_gene: TRBV7-9; d_gene: .; abundance: few; j_gene: TRBJ2-5
CDR3nt: TGCAGCGTTGAGCACAGCAACTATGGCTACACCTTC; CDR3aa: CSVEHSNYGYTF; v_gene: TRBV29-1; d_gene: .; abundance: .; j_gene: TRBJ1-2
CDR3nt: TGTGCCAGCAGCGTCAACACTGAAGCTTTCTTT; CDR3aa: CASSVNTEAFF; v_gene: TRBV2; d_gene: .; abundance: .; j_gene: TRBJ1-1
CDR3nt: TGTGCCAGCAGCCTGACAGGAGGTGCTTCTGGAAACACCATATATTTT; CDR3aa: CASSLTGGASGNTIYF; v_gene: TRBV7-2; d_gene: .; abundance: .; j_gene: TRBJ1-3
CDR3nt: TGCAGCGTTGCTAAGGGGGGCACAGATACGCAGTATTTT; CDR3aa: CSVAKGGTDTQYF; v_gene: TRBV29-1; d_gene: .; abundance: .; j_gene: TRBJ2-3
CDR3nt: TGTGCCAGCAGTGAATGGCGGGATCAGCCCCAGCATTTT; CDR3aa: CASSEWRDQPQHF; v_gene: TRBV6-4; d_gene: .; abundance: .; j_gene: TRBJ1-5
CDR3nt: TGTGCCAGCAGCCAAAACCCCGGGACTAGCGGATACGAGCAGTACTTC; CDR3aa: CASSQNPGTSGYEQYF; v_gene: TRBV4-2; d_gene: TRBD2; abundance: .; j_gene: TRBJ2-7
CDR3nt: TGTGCCAGCAGCCAAAACTACAGGGATGGTGGCTACACCTTC; CDR3aa: CASSQNYRDGGYTF; v_gene: TRBV3-1/TRBV3-2; d_gene: .; abundance: .; j_gene: TRBJ1-2
CDR3nt: TGTGCCTGGAGTAAGGGACTAGAGGGTGTTGCAGATACGCAGTATTTT; CDR3aa: CAWSKGLEGVADTQYF; v_gene: TRBV30; d_gene: TRBD2; abundance: .; j_gene: TRBJ2-3
CDR3nt: TGTGCCAGCAGACCGGGAGGTGACTCTGGAAACACCATATATTTT; CDR3aa: CASRPGGDSGNTIYF; v_gene: TRBV28; d_gene: .; abundance: .; j_gene: TRBJ1-3
CDR3nt: TGTGCCAGCAGCTTAGGACTAGCGGGAAGTAATGAGCAGTTCTTC; CDR3aa: CASSLGLAGSNEQFF; v_gene: TRBV7-2; d_gene: TRBD2; abundance: .; j_gene: TRBJ2-1
CDR3nt: TGCGCCAGCAGCTTGGTAAGCGGAAACTCTGGAAACACCATATATTTT; CDR3aa: CASSLVSGNSGNTIYF; v_gene: TRBV5-1; d_gene: .; abundance: .; j_gene: TRBJ1-3
CDR3nt: TGTGCCACCAGTGCCCTGGACAGGGGAATTCAAGAGACCCAGTACTTC; CDR3aa: CATSALDRGIQETQYF; v_gene: TRBV24-1; d_gene: TRBD1; abundance: once; j_gene: TRBJ2-5
CDR3nt: TGTGCCAGCTCACTTCTGCGGCTAGCGGGTTCGAACACCGGGGAGCTGTTTTTT; CDR3aa: CASSLLRLAGSNTGELFF; v_gene: TRBV18; d_gene: TRBD2; abundance: .; j_gene: TRBJ2-2
CDR3nt: TGTGCCAGCAGTGGGACAGCACCTCACGCTCGCTATAGCAATCAGCCCCAGCATTTT; CDR3aa: CASSGTAPHARYSNQPQHF; v_gene: TRBV6-1; d_gene: .; abundance: .; j_gene: TRBJ1-5
CDR3nt: TGTGCCAGCAAGAACCCGACAACTAACTATGGCTACACCTTC; CDR3aa: CASKNPTTNYGYTF; v_gene: TRBV6-5; d_gene: .; abundance: .; j_gene: TRBJ1-2
CDR3nt: TGCGCCAGCAGCGAAACGAGGGAGGGAAACGAGCAGTACTTC; CDR3aa: CASSETREGNEQYF; v_gene: TRBV10-1; d_gene: TRBD2; abundance: .; j_gene: TRBJ2-7
CDR3nt: TGTGCCAGCAGGGAACCGGGACAGGTTTACGAGCAGTACTTC; CDR3aa: CASREPGQVYEQYF; v_gene: TRBV28; d_gene: TRBD1; abundance: .; j_gene: TRBJ2-7
CDR3nt: TGTGCCAGCAGCCTAACGGACAGGCCTAACTATGGCTACACCTTC; CDR3aa: CASSLTDRPNYGYTF; v_gene: TRBV11-2; d_gene: TRBD1; abundance: .; j_gene: TRBJ1-2
CDR3nt: TGTGCCAGCAGTAGAGCCAGGTCGGGAAACACCATATATTTT; CDR3aa: CASSRARSGNTIYF; v_gene: TRBV6-5; d_gene: .; abundance: .; j_gene: TRBJ1-3
CDR3nt: TGTGCCATCAGCGCACAGGGCCCGAACACTGAAGCTTTCTTT; CDR3aa: CAISAQGPNTEAFF; v_gene: TRBV10-3; d_gene: .; abundance: .; j_gene: TRBJ1-1
CDR3nt: TGCAGCGTTGCTGACGGACTCCTAGGCAATCAGCCCCAGCATTTT; CDR3aa: CSVADGLLGNQPQHF; v_gene: TRBV29-1; d_gene: .; abundance: .; j_gene: TRBJ1-5
CDR3nt: TGTGCCAGCAGCTTGGGCGGGAGCACTGGGGCCAACGTCCTGACTTTC; CDR3aa: CASSLGGSTGANVLTF; v_gene: TRBV5-4; d_gene: TRBD2; abundance: .; j_gene: TRBJ2-6
CDR3nt: TGTGCCAGCAGCCGGGGACTAGCGGGCGCTACCGGGGAGCTGTTTTTT; CDR3aa: CASSRGLAGATGELFF; v_gene: TRBV7-6; d_gene: TRBD2; abundance: .; j_gene: TRBJ2-2
CDR3nt: TGTGCCAGCAGTTACGGACTAGCGGGAGGGCTGGCGAACACCGGGGAGCTGTTTTTT; CDR3aa: CASSYGLAGGLANTGELFF; v_gene: TRBV6-2/TRBV6-3; d_gene: TRBD2; abundance: .; j_gene: TRBJ2-2
CDR3nt: TGTGCCAGCAGCTCCCGGACTTTCTTATCGGGCACTGAAGCTTTCTTT; CDR3aa: CASSSRTFLSGTEAFF; v_gene: TRBV9; d_gene: .; abundance: .; j_gene: TRBJ1-1
CDR3nt: TGCAGTGCTAGCCCCGAGGAGACCCAGTACTTC; CDR3aa: CSASPEETQYF; v_gene: TRBV20-1; d_gene: .; abundance: .; j_gene: TRBJ2-5
CDR3nt: TGTGCCAGCAGCTTAAGGGGGGGGCTTACAAATGAGCAGTTCTTC; CDR3aa: CASSLRGGLTNEQFF; v_gene: TRBV7-2; d_gene: .; abundance: .; j_gene: TRBJ2-1
CDR3nt: TGCGCCAGCAGTGAGACAGGGGCCGGGGAGCTGTTTTTT; CDR3aa: CASSETGAGELFF; v_gene: TRBV10-1; d_gene: TRBD1; abundance: .; j_gene: TRBJ2-2
CDR3nt: TGTGCCAGTAGTGTCGGAGCTGGCACCGGGGAGCTGTTTTTT; CDR3aa: CASSVGAGTGELFF; v_gene: TRBV19; d_gene: .; abundance: .; j_gene: TRBJ2-2
CDR3nt: TGTGCCAGCAGTTTCGTGGGGACAGGGTCGAGAGGCTACACCTTC; CDR3aa: CASSFVGTGSRGYTF; v_gene: TRBV28; d_gene: TRBD1; abundance: .; j_gene: TRBJ1-2
CDR3nt: TGTGCCAGCAGTTACCGACCAAGGGGAGGTAATGAAAAACTGTTTTTT; CDR3aa: CASSYRPRGGNEKLFF; v_gene: TRBV7-2; d_gene: .; abundance: .; j_gene: TRBJ1-4
CDR3nt: TGTGCCAGTAGTATTCAGGGGGCTGGGGAGACCCAGTACTTC; CDR3aa: CASSIQGAGETQYF; v_gene: TRBV19; d_gene: TRBD1; abundance: .; j_gene: TRBJ2-5
CDR3nt: TGCGCCAGCAGCCAAGCCGGGGGGCTTTCCATGAACACTGAAGCTTTCTTT; CDR3aa: CASSQAGGLSMNTEAFF; v_gene: TRBV4-1; d_gene: .; abundance: .; j_gene: TRBJ1-1
CDR3nt: TGTGCCAGCAGCCCCCAAACACCCGAGACCCAGTACTTC; CDR3aa: CASSPQTPETQYF; v_gene: TRBV11-2; d_gene: .; abundance: .; j_gene: TRBJ2-5
CDR3nt: TGTGCCAGCAGCGCACAGGGGCGTAGTCAGCCCCAGCATTTT; CDR3aa: CASSAQGRSQPQHF; v_gene: TRBV7-8; d_gene: TRBD1; abundance: once; j_gene: TRBJ1-5
CDR3nt: TGTGCCTGGGCCTCTGGGACAACGGAGACCCAGTACTTC; CDR3aa: CAWASGTTETQYF; v_gene: TRBV30; d_gene: .; abundance: .; j_gene: TRBJ2-5
CDR3nt: TGTGCCAGCAGCCTTCTAGCGGGAGGGGAATACGAGCAGTACTTC; CDR3aa: CASSLLAGGEYEQYF; v_gene: TRBV7-2; d_gene: TRBD2; abundance: .; j_gene: TRBJ2-7
CDR3nt: TGTGCCAGCAGCCAAGTCGGGGGGTTCACCGGGGAGCTGTTTTTT; CDR3aa: CASSQVGGFTGELFF; v_gene: TRBV14; d_gene: TRBD2; abundance: .; j_gene: TRBJ2-2